A single sample is the source of the 21 T cell receptor beta chains below, sequenced in a study of blood T cell repertoires in COVID-19. TCRdb's copy holds only in-frame clones and misses some; the assay was immunoSEQ multiplex PCR. The data hold 110,000 or so clones, with about 85% observed a single time. The sequencing sample was made of peripheral blood. The receptor set was obtained from a human donor in a cohort sampled during active COVID-19.

The chain employs TRBV6-1 and TRBJ1-2; TRBD1 matches at 9 bases. The junction had 12 bases not matched to a gene; V was cut back by 3 bases and J by 7 bases. This CDR3 is 16 amino acids long. The germline V gene has CDR1 MNHNS and CDR2 SASEGT. Written as DNA, the CDR3 is TGTGCCAGCAGTGAGCGCGCCGGGACAGGGATGCGTGGCTACACCTTC. This codes for CASSERAGTGMRGYTF.

The chain carries TRBV5-1 and TRBJ1-1; TRBD1 might be the D (5 bases). V was clipped by 3 bases and J by 6 bases, with 21 bases between them. The CDR3 runs 16 residues. In germline, CDR1 is SGHRS, CDR2 YFSETQ. CDR3 protein: CASSSQGSSLDAEAFF. CDR3 bases: TGCGCCAGCAGCTCCCAGGGAAGTTCTTTGGACGCTGAAGCTTTCTTT.

The chain is built from TRBV29-1 and TRBJ1-1; 11 bases fit TRBD1. The CDR3 runs 13 residues. Germline CDR1 reads SQVTM; CDR2 reads ANQGSEA. Losses at the gene ends were 6 bases for V and 3 bases for J; bases not matched to a gene: 3. The CDR3 reads CSVDRGPDTEAFF. The CDR3 DNA sequence: TGCAGCGTGGACAGGGGGCCGGACACTGAAGCTTTCTTT. Using reference TRBV29-1 and TRBJ1-1 for the parts outside the CDR3, the full variable domain is SAVISQKPSRDICQRGTSLTIQCQVDSQVTMMFWYRQQPGQSLTLIATANQGSEATYESGFVIDKFPISRPNLTFSTLTVSNMSPEDSSIYLCSVDRGPDTEAFFGQGTRLTVV.

This chain connects TRBV6-5 to TRBJ2-7, with D hard to call. The CDR3 spans 12 residues. V shed 4 bases and J shed 4 bases, with 8 bases lying between them. The germline V gene encodes CDR1 MNHEY and CDR2 SVGAGI. As DNA, the CDR3 is TGTGCCAGCAGTTCCCCGGTATACGAGCAGTACTTC. This codes for CASSSPVYEQYF.

The chain combines TRBV19 with TRBJ1-3; D uncertain. CDR3 length: 15 residues. CDR1 is LNHDA and CDR2 is SQIVND in the germline V gene (reference sequence). V shed 3 bases and J shed 0 bases, with 9 bases lying between them. The chain's CDR3 is CASSISSGSGNTIYF. CDR3 nucleotide sequence: TGTGCCAGTAGTATTTCGAGTGGCTCTGGAAACACCATATATTTT. Full variable domain (remainder filled in from reference TRBV19 and TRBJ1-3): DGGITQSPKYLFRKEGQNVTLSCEQNLNHDAMYWYRQDPGQGLRLIYYSQIVNDFQKGDIAEGYSVSREKKESFPLTVTSAQKNPTAFYLCASSISSGSGNTIYFGEGSWLTVV.

This clone was counted between two and nine times. The chain recombines TRBV11-2 with TRBJ1-6, with a possible D match to TRBD1 (5 bases). This CDR3 contains 18 residues. V was clipped by 5 bases and J by 10 bases, with 27 bases between them. Germline V gives CDR1 SGHAT, CDR2 FQNNGV. The CDR3: CASSPWAPGRGAESPLHF. In DNA, the CDR3 is TGTGCCAGCAGCCCTTGGGCTCCAGGAAGGGGCGCGGAATCACCCCTCCACTTT.

CDR3 residues: CASSVAPSQGHYGYTF. CDR3 sequence (DNA): TGTGCCAGCAGCGTAGCTCCGAGTCAGGGGCACTATGGCTACACCTTC. The chain has TRBV9 and TRBJ1-2; D possibly corresponds to TRBD1 (6 bases). The germline V gene has CDR1 SGDLS and CDR2 YYNGEE. This CDR3 has 16 residues. The V and J ends lost 0 bases and 3 bases respectively, with 15 bases between them. The full variable domain, with the rest looked up from reference TRBV9 and TRBJ1-2, is DSGVTQTPKHLITATGQRVTLRCSPRSGDLSVYWYQQSLDQGLQFLIQYYNGEERAKGNILERFSAQQFPDLHSELNLSSLELGDSALYFCASSVAPSQGHYGYTFGSGTRLTVV.

Only one count was recorded for this clone. The chain links TRBV29-1 to TRBJ2-1, with D perhaps TRBD2 (6 bases). The CDR3 runs to 11 residues. The V end lost 6 bases, the J end lost 6 bases, and 9 bases lay between the germline ends. Per germline, CDR1 SQVTM and CDR2 ANQGSEA. This chain's CDR3 is CSVEGFNEQFF. The CDR3, as DNA: TGCAGCGTGGAGGGGTTCAATGAGCAGTTCTTC.

The rearrangement links TRBV7-6 to TRBJ1-3, with 7 bases lining up with TRBD1. The germline CDR1 and CDR2 sequences are SGHVS and FNYEAQ. The CDR3 consists of 17 residues. J lost 0 bases, V lost 2 bases, and 7 bases had no gene match. CDR3 sequence (DNA): TGTGCCAGCAGCTTAACCCCGGGACAGAACTCTGGAAACACCATATATTTT. Translation gives CASSLTPGQNSGNTIYF.

The chain has TRBV4-3 and TRBJ2-6; tentative D call: TRBD1 (5 bases). Trimming took 4 bases from V and 0 from J, leaving 7 bases between them. This CDR3 comprises 15 residues. The germline CDR1 and CDR2 sequences are LGHNA and YSLEER. This chain's CDR3 is CASSLTVSGANVLTF. The CDR3 DNA sequence: TGCGCCAGCAGCCTGACAGTCTCTGGGGCCAACGTCCTGACTTTC.

This clone was observed once. The rearrangement uses TRBV12-2 and TRBJ1-4. TRBV12-2 is annotated as a pseudogene. CDR3 length: 16 amino acids. CDR3 coding DNA: TGTGCAAGTCGCCTACTAATTATTCCGCGGAGGGAAAAACTGTTTTTT. Translated, it gives CASRLLIIPRREKLFF.

This sequence joins TRBV4-3 and TRBJ1-1; a weak D match, TRBD1 (5 bases). V lost 4 bases to trimming and J lost 6 bases, with 15 bases between them. The CDR3 contains 14 residues. CDR1 and CDR2 from the germline V gene are LGHNA and YSLEER. CDR3 bases: TGCGCCAGCAGCCTTTCAGGGCTTGTCTCTGAAGCTTTCTTT. It is translated as CASSLSGLVSEAFF.

The rearrangement joins TRBV3-1 (or the pseudogene TRBV3-2) to TRBJ2-5, with D perhaps matching TRBD2 (6 bases). Germline V gives CDR1 LGHDT, CDR2 YNNKEL (reference sequence). This CDR3 spans 14 amino acids. V dropped 4 bases and J dropped 5 bases, with 14 bases sitting between them. CDR3 region: CASSPWTKEETQYF. The DNA of the CDR3 is TGTGCCAGCAGCCCATGGACTAAGGAGGAGACCCAGTACTTC.

The chain has TRBV2 and TRBJ2-7; 7 bases map to TRBD1. Germline CDR1 SNHLY, CDR2 FYNNEI. V shed 5 bases and J 7 bases; nucleotides not matched to a gene: 14. This CDR3 spans 15 amino acids. CDR3 protein: CASSKPGQPPTEQYF. The DNA for the CDR3 is TGTGCCAGCAGTAAGCCGGGACAGCCTCCCACTGAGCAGTACTTC.

The chain links TRBV4-3 to TRBJ2-4, with D uncertain. This CDR3 has 16 residues. V was clipped by 0 bases and J by 5 bases, with 14 bases between them. Germline assignment: CDR1 LGHNA and CDR2 YSLEER. In DNA, the CDR3 is TGCGCCAGCAGCCAAGATTCGGCGGTGAGCGAAAACATTCAGTACTTC. Encoded protein: CASSQDSAVSENIQYF.

This sequence joins TRBV7-9 and TRBJ2-6; the D gene is possibly TRBD2 (7 bases). CDR3 size: 19 residues. The V gene lost 6 bases and the J gene lost 0 bases, with 21 bases spanning the gap. CDR1 and CDR2 (germline): SEHNR, FQNEAQ (reference sequence). CDR3 sequence: CASRHLGGRQPSGANVLTF. In DNA form, the CDR3 reads TGTGCCAGCAGGCATTTGGGGGGGCGCCAACCCTCTGGGGCCAACGTCCTGACTTTC.

This chain links TRBV2 with TRBJ2-1; 12 bases fit TRBD2. Germline CDR1 SNHLY, CDR2 FYNNEI. V lost 8 bases to trimming and J lost 7 bases; unmatched junction nucleotides: 15. There are 17 residues in the CDR3. Here the CDR3 reads CASGLLAGGPGVNEQFF. Written as DNA, the CDR3 is TGTGCCAGCGGTCTCCTAGCGGGGGGGCCCGGTGTGAATGAGCAGTTCTTC.

V usage is TRBV5-5 and J usage is TRBJ2-4; D ambiguous. Germline CDR1 reads SGHKS; CDR2 reads YYEKEE (reference sequence). The V gene lost 2 bases and the J gene lost 3 bases, with 9 bases spanning the gap. This CDR3 contains 14 residues. DNA of the CDR3: TGTGCCAGCAGCTTTCTTACGGGCAAAAACATTCAGTACTTC. Its protein product is CASSFLTGKNIQYF.

The CDR3 DNA follows: TGTGCCACCAGCGACACTAGCGGGGGCCTGAGCTCCTACAATGAGCAGTTCTTC. Protein sequence: CATSDTSGGLSSYNEQFF. The chain employs TRBV15 and TRBJ2-1, with TRBD2 matching 11 bases. V trimming: 5 bases; J trimming: 0 bases; junction bases outside the gene matches: 9. There are 18 residues in the CDR3. CDR1 and CDR2 from the germline V gene are LNHNV and YYDKDF (reference sequence).

The chain has TRBV14 and TRBJ2-2, with D possibly matching TRBD1 (5 bases). This CDR3 region has 19 residues. Looked up from germline, CDR1 is SGHDN and CDR2 is FVKESK. Trimming cost V 1 base and J 0 bases, with 18 bases left between them. CDR3 sequence: CASSQAPDISFANTGELFF. CDR3 nucleotide sequence: TGTGCCAGCAGCCAAGCACCGGACATTAGCTTCGCGAACACCGGGGAGCTGTTTTTT.

The chain carries TRBV28 and TRBJ2-7, with 10 bases matching TRBD1. Germline lookup yields CDR1 MDHEN and CDR2 SYDVKM. J was trimmed by 1 base and V by 6 bases; bases with no gene match: 3. The CDR3 has 14 amino acids. Written as DNA, the CDR3 is TGTGCCAGCAGCCTGGACAGGGGGTCCTACGAGCAGTACTTC. This encodes CASSLDRGSYEQYF.